This T cell receptor (beta chain) comes out of a study of early T cells in non-severe SARS-CoV-2 infection. The wider study: The authors sequenced bulk RNA from unsorted whole blood, leaving chains unpaired. Study observations and caveats: CD4 and private specificities were missed by VDJdb matching, which favored anti-spike CD8 responses.

This clonotype showed up many times. Its antigen is not identified. Unique molecular identifiers were attached to individual cDNA molecules. One entry per CDR3 protein results from TCRdb running MiXCR on the 5' RACE reads. The table shows around 57,000 distinct CDR3 sequences, with 11% occurring only once. The V gene lost 4 bases and the J gene lost 4 bases, with 7 bases spanning the gap. This CDR3 comprises 12 residues. The germline V gene encodes CDR1 DFQATT and CDR2 SNEGSKA (reference sequence). The sequence was obtained from an adult who was a healthcare worker with PCR-confirmed SARS-CoV-2 infection or an uninfected control (not recorded which). Specimen: whole blood. V is TRBV20-1 and J is TRBJ2-2; D gene uncertain. The CDR3 sequence is CSAKPLTGELFF. CDR3 DNA sequence: TGCAGTGCTAAGCCCCTCACCGGGGAGCTGTTTTTT.